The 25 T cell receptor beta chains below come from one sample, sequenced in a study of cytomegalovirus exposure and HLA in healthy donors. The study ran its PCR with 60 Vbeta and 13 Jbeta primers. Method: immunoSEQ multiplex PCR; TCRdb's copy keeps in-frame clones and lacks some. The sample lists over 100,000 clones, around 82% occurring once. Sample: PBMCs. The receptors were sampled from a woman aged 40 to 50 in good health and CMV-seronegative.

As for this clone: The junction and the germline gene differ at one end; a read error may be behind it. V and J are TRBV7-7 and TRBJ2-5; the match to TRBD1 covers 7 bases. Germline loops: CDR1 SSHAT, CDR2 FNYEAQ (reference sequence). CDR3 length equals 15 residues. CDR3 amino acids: CASSPTGTVQETQYF. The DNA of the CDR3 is TGTGCTAGCAGCCCCACCGGGACAGTCCAAGAGACCCAGTACTTC.

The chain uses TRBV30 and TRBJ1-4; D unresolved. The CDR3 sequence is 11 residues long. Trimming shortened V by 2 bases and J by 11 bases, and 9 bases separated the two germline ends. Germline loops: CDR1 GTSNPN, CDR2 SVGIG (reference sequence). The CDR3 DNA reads TGTGCCTGGAGTACAACCAAGAAACTGTTTTTT. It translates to CAWSTTKKLFF.

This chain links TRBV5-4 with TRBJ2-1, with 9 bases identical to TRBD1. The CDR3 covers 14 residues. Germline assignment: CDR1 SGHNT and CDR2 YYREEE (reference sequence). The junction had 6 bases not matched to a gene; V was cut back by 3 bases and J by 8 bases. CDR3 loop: CASSSGQGTDEQFF. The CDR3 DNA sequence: TGTGCCAGCAGCTCAGGACAGGGGACGGATGAGCAGTTCTTC.

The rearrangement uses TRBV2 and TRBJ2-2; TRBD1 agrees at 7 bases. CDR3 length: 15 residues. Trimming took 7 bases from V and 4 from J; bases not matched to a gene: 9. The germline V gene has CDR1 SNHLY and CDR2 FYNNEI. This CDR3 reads CASTLGQDSTGELFF. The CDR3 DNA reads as TGTGCCAGCACCCTCGGACAGGACTCCACCGGGGAGCTGTTTTTT.

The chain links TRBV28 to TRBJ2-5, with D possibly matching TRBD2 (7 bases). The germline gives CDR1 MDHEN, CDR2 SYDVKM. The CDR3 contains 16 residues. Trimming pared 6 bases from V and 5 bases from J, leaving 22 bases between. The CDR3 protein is CASSPEGGAGGETQYF. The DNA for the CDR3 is TGTGCCAGCAGCCCTGAGGGGGGGGCGGGCGGTGAGACCCAGTACTTC.

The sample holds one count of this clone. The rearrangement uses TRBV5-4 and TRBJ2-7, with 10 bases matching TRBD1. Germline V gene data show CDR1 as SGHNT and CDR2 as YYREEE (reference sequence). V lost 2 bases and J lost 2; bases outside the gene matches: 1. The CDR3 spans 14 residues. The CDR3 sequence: CASSFGTGAYEQYF. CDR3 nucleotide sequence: TGTGCCAGCAGCTTCGGGACAGGGGCCTACGAGCAGTACTTC.

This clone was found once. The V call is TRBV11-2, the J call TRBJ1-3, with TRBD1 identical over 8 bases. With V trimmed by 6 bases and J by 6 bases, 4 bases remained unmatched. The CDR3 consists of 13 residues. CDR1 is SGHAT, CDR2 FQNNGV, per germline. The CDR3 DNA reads TGTGCCAGCAGTACGGACAGGGCAAACACCATATATTTT. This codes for CASSTDRANTIYF.

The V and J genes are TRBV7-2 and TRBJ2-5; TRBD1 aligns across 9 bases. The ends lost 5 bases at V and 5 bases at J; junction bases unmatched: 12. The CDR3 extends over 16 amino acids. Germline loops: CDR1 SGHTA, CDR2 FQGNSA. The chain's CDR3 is CASSKPGTGIRETQYF. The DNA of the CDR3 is TGTGCCAGCAGCAAACCGGGGACAGGGATTCGGGAGACCCAGTACTTC.

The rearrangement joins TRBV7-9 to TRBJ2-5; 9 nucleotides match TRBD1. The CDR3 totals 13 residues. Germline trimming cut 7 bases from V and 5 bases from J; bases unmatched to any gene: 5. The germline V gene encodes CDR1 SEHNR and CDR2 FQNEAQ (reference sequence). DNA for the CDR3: TGTGCCAGCAAACAGGGGGCGTTGGAGACCCAGTACTTC. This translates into CASKQGALETQYF.

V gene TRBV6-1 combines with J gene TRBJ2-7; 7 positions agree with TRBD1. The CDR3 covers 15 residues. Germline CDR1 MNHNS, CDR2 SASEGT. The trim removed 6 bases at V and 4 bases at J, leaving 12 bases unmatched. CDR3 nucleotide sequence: TGTGCCAGCAGCCCCGTGACAGGGAAAGGTTACGAGCAGTACTTC. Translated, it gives CASSPVTGKGYEQYF.

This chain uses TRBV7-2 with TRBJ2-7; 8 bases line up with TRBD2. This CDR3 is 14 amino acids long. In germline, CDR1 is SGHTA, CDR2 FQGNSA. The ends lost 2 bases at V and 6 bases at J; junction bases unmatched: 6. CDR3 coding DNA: TGTGCCAGCAGCTTATACGGGGGGGCTAGCGAGCAGTACTTC. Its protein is CASSLYGGASEQYF.

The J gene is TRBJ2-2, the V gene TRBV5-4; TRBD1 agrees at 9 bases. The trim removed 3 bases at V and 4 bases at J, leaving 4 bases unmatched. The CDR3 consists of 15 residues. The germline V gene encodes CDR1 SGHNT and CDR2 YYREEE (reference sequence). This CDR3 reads CASSWPGQGTGELFF. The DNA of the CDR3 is TGTGCCAGCAGCTGGCCGGGACAGGGCACCGGGGAGCTGTTTTTT.

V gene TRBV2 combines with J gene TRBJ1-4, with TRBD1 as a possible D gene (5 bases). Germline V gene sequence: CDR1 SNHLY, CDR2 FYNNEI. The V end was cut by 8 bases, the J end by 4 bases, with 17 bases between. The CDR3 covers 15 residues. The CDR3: CASASRRGSNEKLFF. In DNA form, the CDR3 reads TGTGCCAGCGCCTCCCGGAGGGGAAGTAATGAAAAACTGTTTTTT.

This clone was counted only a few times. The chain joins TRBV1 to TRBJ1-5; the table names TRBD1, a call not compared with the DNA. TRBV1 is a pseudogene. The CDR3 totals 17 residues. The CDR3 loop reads CTSSQDRGDRMNQPQHF. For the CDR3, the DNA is TGCACCAGCAGCCAAGATCGAGGGGACAGAATGAATCAGCCCCAGCATTTT.

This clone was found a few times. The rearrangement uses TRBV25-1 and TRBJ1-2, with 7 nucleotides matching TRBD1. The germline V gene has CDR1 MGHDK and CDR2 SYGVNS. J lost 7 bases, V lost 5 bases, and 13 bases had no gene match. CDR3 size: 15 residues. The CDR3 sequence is CASSPLAGGKGGYTF. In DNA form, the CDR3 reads TGTGCCAGCAGTCCCCTCGCAGGGGGAAAGGGTGGCTACACCTTC.

The CDR3: CASSLTGGSSYEQYF. CDR3 nucleotides: TGTGCCAGCAGCCTGACAGGGGGTAGCTCCTACGAGCAGTACTTC. V usage is TRBV7-2 and J usage is TRBJ2-7, with 9 bases fitting TRBD1. Germline V CDR1 and CDR2: SGHTA, FQGNSA. The trim removed 5 bases at V and 0 bases at J, leaving 5 bases unmatched. This CDR3 has 15 residues.

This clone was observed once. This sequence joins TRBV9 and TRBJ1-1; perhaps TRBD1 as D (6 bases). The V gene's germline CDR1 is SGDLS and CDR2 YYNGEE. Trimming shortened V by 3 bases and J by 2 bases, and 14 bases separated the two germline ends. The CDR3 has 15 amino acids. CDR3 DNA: TGTGCCAGCAGCGGGCACCAAGGGGGTAACACTGAAGCTTTCTTT. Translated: CASSGHQGGNTEAFF.

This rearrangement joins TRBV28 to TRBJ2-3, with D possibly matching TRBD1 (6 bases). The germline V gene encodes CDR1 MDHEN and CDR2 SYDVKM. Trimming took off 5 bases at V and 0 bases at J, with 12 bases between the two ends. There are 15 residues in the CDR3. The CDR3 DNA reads TGTGCCAGCAGTACTAGGGGGATAAGCACAGATACGCAGTATTTT. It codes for CASSTRGISTDTQYF.

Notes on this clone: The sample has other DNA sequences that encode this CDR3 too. The CDR3 reads CASSHSRARLAGQYF. The CDR3 region has the DNA TGTGCCAGCAGCCACTCCCGAGCGAGACTAGCTGGGCAGTACTTC. The rearrangement joins TRBV28 to TRBJ2-7, with TRBD2 matching 7 bases. Germline assignment: CDR1 MDHEN and CDR2 SYDVKM. This CDR3 spans 15 amino acids. Unmatched junction bases numbered 17, after V lost 6 bases and J lost 9 bases.

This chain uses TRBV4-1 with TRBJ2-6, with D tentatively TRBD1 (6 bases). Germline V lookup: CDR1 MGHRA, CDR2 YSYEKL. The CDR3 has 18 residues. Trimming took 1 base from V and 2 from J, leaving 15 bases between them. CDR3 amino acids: CASSQAEETGPGANVLTF. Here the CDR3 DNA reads TGCGCCAGCAGCCAAGCGGAGGAGACAGGCCCTGGGGCCAACGTCCTGACTTTC.

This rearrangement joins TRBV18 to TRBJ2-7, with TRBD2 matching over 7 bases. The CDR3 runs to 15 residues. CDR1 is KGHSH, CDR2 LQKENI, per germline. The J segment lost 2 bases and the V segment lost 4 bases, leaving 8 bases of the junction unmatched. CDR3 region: CASSLLGGVPYEQYF. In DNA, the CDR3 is TGTGCCAGCTCACTCCTGGGAGGGGTTCCCTACGAGCAGTACTTC.

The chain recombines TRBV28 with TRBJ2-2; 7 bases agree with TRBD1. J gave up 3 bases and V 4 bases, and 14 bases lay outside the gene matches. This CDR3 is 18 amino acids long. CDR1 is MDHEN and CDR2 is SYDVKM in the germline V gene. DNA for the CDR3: TGTGCCAGCAGTTCCATATTCGGACAGGTCTTGTACACCGGGGAGCTGTTTTTT. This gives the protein CASSSIFGQVLYTGELFF. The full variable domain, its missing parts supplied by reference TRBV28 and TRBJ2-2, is DVKVTQSSRYLVKRTGEKVFLECVQDMDHENMFWYRQDPGLGLRLIYFSYDVKMKEKGDIPEGYSVSREKKERFSLILESASTNQTSMYLCASSSIFGQVLYTGELFFGEGSRLTVL.

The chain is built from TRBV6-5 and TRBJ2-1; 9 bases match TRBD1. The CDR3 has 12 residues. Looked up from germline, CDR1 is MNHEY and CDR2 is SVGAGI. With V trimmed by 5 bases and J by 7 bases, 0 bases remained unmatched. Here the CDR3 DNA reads TGTGCCAGCAGTGGACAGGGGAATGAGCAGTTCTTC. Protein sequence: CASSGQGNEQFF.

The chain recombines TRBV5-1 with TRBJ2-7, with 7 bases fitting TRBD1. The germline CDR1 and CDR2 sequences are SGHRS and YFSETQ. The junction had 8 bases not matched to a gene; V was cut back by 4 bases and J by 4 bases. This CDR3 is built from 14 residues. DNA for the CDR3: TGCGCCAGCAGCCGTGAGGGACAGCAATACGAGCAGTACTTC. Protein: CASSREGQQYEQYF.

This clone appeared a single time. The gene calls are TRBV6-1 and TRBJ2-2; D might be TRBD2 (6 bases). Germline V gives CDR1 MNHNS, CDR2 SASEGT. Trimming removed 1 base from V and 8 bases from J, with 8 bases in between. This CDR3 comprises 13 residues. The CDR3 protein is CASSEGLEGELFF. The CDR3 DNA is TGTGCCAGCAGTGAAGGACTAGAAGGGGAGCTGTTTTTT.